Below, 25 T cell receptor beta chains from the same sample are listed, as sequenced in a study of response to subunit inactivated influenza vaccine. TCRdb re-analysed the RT-PCR reads in MiXCR, keeping a single row per CDR3 protein. The sample contains under 950,000 distinct CDR3 sequences, 21% of which appear only once. The material sequenced was PBMCs from blood, taken around 5 days after vaccination. The receptors were gathered from a man between 50 and 59 years old who received an inactivated influenza vaccine.

The chain has TRBV7-9 and TRBJ1-1; D gene ambiguous. The CDR3 is 14 residues long. The V end was cut by 5 bases, the J end by 6 bases, with 16 bases between. CDR1 SEHNR and CDR2 FQNEAQ come from the germline V gene (reference sequence). CDR3 DNA sequence: TGTGCCAGCAGCCTTAGCATAGGGCTTTCTGAAGCTTTCTTT. The encoded protein is CASSLSIGLSEAFF.

This clonotype appeared a few times. J is TRBJ2-3 and V is TRBV27; 9 nucleotides match TRBD2. The CDR3 loop spans 14 amino acids. Germline lookup yields CDR1 MNHEY and CDR2 SMNVEV (reference sequence). V lost 7 bases and J lost 6; bases outside the gene matches: 8. The CDR3, as DNA: TGTGCCAGCACTCCGGGGACTAGCAGGGATACGCAGTATTTT. This sequence encodes CASTPGTSRDTQYF.

The chain employs TRBV6-5 and TRBJ2-7; D is unclear. V lost 0 bases and J 5 bases, leaving 14 bases between the germline ends. Germline CDR1 reads MNHEY; CDR2 reads SVGAGI. The CDR3 sequence is 15 residues long. CDR3 bases: TGTGCCAGCAGTTACTCGAGGCAGGCCAGACACGAGCAGTACTTC. It is translated as CASSYSRQARHEQYF.

Turning to this clonotype: This may come from a read error, since a much larger clone is one base off. The chain links TRBV20-1 to TRBJ2-3; tentatively, D is TRBD2 (5 bases). From germline, CDR1 is DFQATT and CDR2 SNEGSKA (reference sequence). With 1 base removed from V and 4 bases from J, the gap between germline ends came to 15 bases. The CDR3 length is 15 residues. This CDR3 is CSARARSGNPDTQYF. CDR3 sequence (DNA): TGCAGTGCTAGAGCGCGGAGCGGAAACCCAGATACGCAGTATTTT.

This clonotype showed up just a few times. The chain employs TRBV5-1 and TRBJ2-5; the D gene is possibly TRBD1 (5 bases). Trimming stripped 4 bases from V and 5 bases from J, with 15 bases between. The germline gives CDR1 SGHRS, CDR2 YFSETQ. The CDR3 sequence is 14 residues long. This CDR3 reads CASSTGSDGETQYF. As DNA, the CDR3 is TGCGCCAGCAGCACAGGCTCCGACGGGGAGACCCAGTACTTC. The variable domain in full, completed from reference TRBV5-1 and TRBJ2-5, reads KAGVTQTPRYLIKTRGQQVTLSCSPISGHRSVSWYQQTPGQGLQFLFEYFSETQRNKGNFPGRFSGRQFSNSRSEMNVSTLELGDSALYLCASSTGSDGETQYFGPGTRLLVL.

This clonotype was seen a handful of times. In nucleotides, the CDR3 is TGCAGCCTCCGGCTGGCTAGCAACGGTGAGACCCAGTACTTC. It is translated as CSLRLASNGETQYF. The chain recombines TRBV20-1 with TRBJ2-5; D is possibly TRBD2 (5 bases). Germline V lookup: CDR1 DFQATT, CDR2 SNEGSKA (reference sequence). The CDR3 consists of 14 residues.

A few counts support this clonotype. The genes are TRBV7-8 and TRBJ2-5; possibly TRBD2 for D (6 bases). The CDR3 length is 15 residues. Germline CDR1 is SGHVS and CDR2 is FQNEAQ. Trimming pared 2 bases from V and 2 bases from J, leaving 12 bases between. The CDR3 DNA follows: TGTGCCAGCAGCTTAACGGGGACTCTGCAAGAGACCCAGTACTTC. Encoded protein: CASSLTGTLQETQYF.

V usage is TRBV7-9 and J usage is TRBJ2-5, with D possibly matching TRBD1 (5 bases). This CDR3 contains 16 residues. Deletions cut 0 bases from V and 4 bases from J, with 15 bases between. Looked up from germline, CDR1 is SEHNR and CDR2 is FQNEAQ (reference sequence). This CDR3 reads CASSLAGFRGVETQYF. The CDR3 nucleotides are TGTGCCAGCAGCTTAGCCGGTTTTAGGGGCGTAGAGACCCAGTACTTC.

This clonotype was found a few times. V and J are TRBV7-3 and TRBJ2-1; 9 positions agree with TRBD2. The junction had 2 bases not matched to a gene; V was cut back by 1 base and J by 4 bases. Germline CDR1 SGHTA, CDR2 FQGTGA. This CDR3 contains 15 residues. In nucleotides, the CDR3 is TGTGCCAGCAGCTTAATGACTAGCGGTTACAATGAGCAGTTCTTC. Protein: CASSLMTSGYNEQFF. Supplemented by reference TRBV7-3 and TRBJ2-1, the full variable domain reads GAGVSQTPSNKVTEKGKYVELRCDPISGHTALYWYRQSLGQGPEFLIYFQGTGAADDSGLPNDRFFAVRPEGSVSTLKIQRTERGDSAVYLCASSLMTSGYNEQFFGPGTRLTVL.

This clonotype appeared a few times. The chain has TRBV11-2 and TRBJ2-5, with TRBD1 matching 8 bases. The CDR3 has 11 residues. CDR1 is SGHAT, CDR2 FQNNGV, per germline. CDR3 coding DNA: TGTGTGCAGGGGGCACAAGAGACCCAGTACTTC. This codes for CVQGAQETQYF.

This clonotype was recorded many times. The gene calls are TRBV6-2 or TRBV6-3 and TRBJ2-7; TRBD2 aligns across 8 bases. V lost 0 bases and J lost 0; bases outside the gene matches: 7. This CDR3 has 17 amino acids. The germline V gene encodes CDR1 MNHEY and CDR2 SVGEGT. The chain's CDR3 is CASSYSPLAGGSYEQYF. CDR3 nucleotides: TGTGCCAGCAGTTACTCCCCCTTGGCGGGAGGCTCCTACGAGCAGTACTTC.

The chain uses TRBV18 and TRBJ1-6; weak D call: TRBD1 (5 bases). V shed 2 bases and J shed 2 bases, with 13 bases lying between them. This CDR3 has 17 amino acids. Germline CDR1 is KGHSH and CDR2 is LQKENI. CDR3 DNA: TGTGCCAGCTCACCATCAGGGTTTAGGACCTATAATTCACCCCTCCACTTT. It encodes CASSPSGFRTYNSPLHF. Looking up the rest from reference TRBV18 and TRBJ1-6 gives the full variable domain: NAGVMQNPRHLVRRRGQEARLRCSPMKGHSHVYWYRQLPEEGLKFMVYLQKENIIDESGMPKERFSAEFPKEGPSILRIQQVVRGDSAAYFCASSPSGFRTYNSPLHFGNGTRLTVT.

This clonotype has more than one count but fewer than ten. The V call is TRBV12-3 or TRBV12-4, the J call TRBJ2-7; D is unresolved. This CDR3 is built from 13 residues. V was clipped by 5 bases and J by 5 bases, with 13 bases between them. CDR3 in amino acids: CASSRARHHEQYF. The CDR3, as DNA: TGTGCCAGCAGTCGGGCTAGGCATCACGAGCAGTACTTC.

This clonotype was recorded a few times. The chain links TRBV9 to TRBJ2-3; 8 bases map to TRBD2. Germline trimming cut 1 base from V and 0 bases from J; bases unmatched to any gene: 10. In germline, CDR1 is SGDLS, CDR2 YYNGEE. This CDR3 contains 18 residues. The DNA of the CDR3 is TGTGCCAGCAGCGTACGAGCGGGAGAGGGTGCTAGCACAGATACGCAGTATTTT. Its protein product is CASSVRAGEGASTDTQYF. The full variable domain, in which reference TRBV9 and TRBJ2-3 provide the parts outside the CDR3, is DSGVTQTPKHLITATGQRVTLRCSPRSGDLSVYWYQQSLDQGLQFLIQYYNGEERAKGNILERFSAQQFPDLHSELNLSSLELGDSALYFCASSVRAGEGASTDTQYFGPGTRLTVL.

The rearrangement links TRBV5-4 to TRBJ2-5; a weak D match, TRBD1 (5 bases). V lost 4 bases to trimming and J lost 1 base, with 11 bases between them. Germline loops: CDR1 SGHNT, CDR2 YYREEE (reference sequence). The CDR3 is 14 residues long. CDR3 protein: CASSLGHIQETQYF. In DNA, the CDR3 is TGTGCCAGCAGCCTCGGACATATCCAAGAGACCCAGTACTTC.

This clonotype has more than one count but fewer than ten. This sequence joins TRBV28 and TRBJ1-4; tentatively, D is TRBD1 (6 bases). CDR1 is MDHEN, CDR2 SYDVKM, per germline. V lost 11 bases, J lost 2 bases, and 27 bases lay in between. The CDR3 has 18 amino acids. DNA of the CDR3: TGTGCCCAGCGAGAGGGGGGCGCGAATACGTCCACTAATGAAAAACTGTTTTTT. Protein product: CAQREGGANTSTNEKLFF.

V and J are TRBV5-1 and TRBJ2-1; 15 nucleotides align to TRBD2. CDR3 size: 17 residues. The ends lost 2 bases at V and 6 bases at J; junction bases unmatched: 6. Per the germline V gene, CDR1 is SGHRS and CDR2 is YFSETQ. CDR3 DNA sequence: TGCGCCAGCAGCTTTGGACTAGCGGGGGGGCTTCCCAATGAGCAGTTCTTC. Translation gives CASSFGLAGGLPNEQFF.

This clonotype was seen a few times. The gene calls are TRBV4-1 and TRBJ1-2, with 9 bases matching TRBD1. Trimming at V came to 1 base and at J to 8 bases, leaving 17 bases not matched to a gene. This CDR3 region has 18 residues. Germline-derived CDR1 and CDR2 are MGHRA and YSYEKL. CDR3 sequence: CASSQVWTGVLMNSGYTF. DNA for the CDR3: TGCGCCAGCAGCCAAGTATGGACAGGGGTTCTAATGAACTCGGGCTACACCTTC.

This chain links TRBV7-3 with TRBJ2-1, with D uncertain. The CDR3 loop spans 16 amino acids. V was shortened by 4 bases and J by 0 bases, with 13 bases between the two germline ends. CDR1 and CDR2 (germline): SGHTA, FQGTGA. The CDR3 sequence: CASSSYSRASYNEQFF. The CDR3 DNA follows: TGTGCCAGCAGCTCGTACTCGAGAGCCTCCTACAATGAGCAGTTCTTC.

V is TRBV7-8 and J is TRBJ2-5; D perhaps matches TRBD1 (6 bases). The CDR3 has 17 amino acids. Per the germline V gene, CDR1 is SGHVS and CDR2 is FQNEAQ. Between the trimmed V and J ends, which lost 0 bases and 4 bases, there was a span of 18 bases. CDR3: CASSLALTNLRGETQYF. DNA of the CDR3: TGTGCCAGCAGCTTAGCGCTTACGAACCTCAGGGGAGAGACCCAGTACTTC. The complete variable domain, with remaining parts taken from reference TRBV7-8 and TRBJ2-5, reads GAGVSQSPRYKVAKRGQDVALRCDPISGHVSLFWYQQALGQGPEFLTYFQNEAQLDKSGLPSDRFFAERPEGSVSTLKIQRTQQEDSAVYLCASSLALTNLRGETQYFGPGTRLLVL.

Concerning this clonotype itself: One junction end disagrees with the germline gene, perhaps due to a read error. This rearrangement joins TRBV7-2 to TRBJ2-4, with 12 bases lining up with TRBD2. Germline V gives CDR1 SGHTA, CDR2 FQGNSA. The CDR3 runs to 15 residues. In DNA, the CDR3 is TGTGCCAGCAGCCTAGCGGGGGGGTGGGCTGGCATTCAGTACTTC. Amino acids: CASSLAGGWAGIQYF.

This clonotype occurred a few times. In nucleotides, the CDR3 is TGTGCCATCACGACAGGGACCTACGAGCAGTACTTC. This encodes CAITTGTYEQYF. The rearrangement uses TRBV10-3 and TRBJ2-7; TRBD1 matches 7 bases. The CDR3 has 12 amino acids. The V gene end was trimmed by 7 bases and the J gene end by 2 bases; junction bases not matched to a gene: 2. Germline values: CDR1 ENHRY, CDR2 SYGVKD.

The V and J genes are TRBV20-1 and TRBJ1-5; 10 nucleotides align to TRBD1. The junction had 15 bases not matched to a gene; V was cut back by 1 base and J by 6 bases. The CDR3 length is 18 residues. Germline CDR1 reads DFQATT; CDR2 reads SNEGSKA (reference sequence). The CDR3 DNA is TGCAGTGCTAGAGGACGGGTCTTGGGACAGGGGTACCTTCAGCCCCAGCATTTT. As protein: CSARGRVLGQGYLQPQHF.

The V call is TRBV6-1, the J call TRBJ1-5; 10 nucleotides agree with TRBD1. CDR3 length: 16 amino acids. Germline trimming cut 6 bases from V and 2 bases from J; bases unmatched to any gene: 7. The germline CDR1 and CDR2 sequences are MNHNS and SASEGT. Written as DNA, the CDR3 is TGTGCCAGCAGACCCCCCGGGACAGGGGGCAATCAGCCCCAGCATTTT. Encoded protein: CASRPPGTGGNQPQHF.

At least ten counts were recorded for this clonotype. The chain couples TRBV4-1 to TRBJ2-7, with 9 bases aligning to TRBD1. CDR3 length: 14 residues. The trim removed 3 bases at V and 3 bases at J, leaving 3 bases unmatched. Germline lookup yields CDR1 MGHRA and CDR2 YSYEKL. The CDR3 is CASSHRDRDYEQYF. The DNA for the CDR3 is TGCGCCAGCAGCCACCGGGACAGGGACTACGAGCAGTACTTC.